This is a list of T cell receptor beta chains from one sample in a study of blood T cell repertoires in COVID-19. The table came from immunoSEQ multiplex PCR; TCRdb's copy has only in-frame clones and leaves some out. This table holds 250,000 to 300,000 clones, approximately 90% found once. Sequencing was performed on PBMCs or T cells enriched from blood (not recorded which). These receptors all stem from a woman aged 60-70 years in a cohort exposed to, infected with or recovered from COVID-19 (not recorded which). The CDR3 runs from the conserved cysteine through the conserved F or W. A D gene is named only where the DNA matches it firmly. Only part of the rows carry a size: once, few, many, or a class if the clone is expanded.

j_gene: TRBJ2-5; len: 12; abundance: .; v_gene: TRBV5-1; d_gene: .; CDR3aa: CASGPGRETQYF; CDR3nt: TGCGCCAGCGGTCCGGGTCGAGAGACCCAGTACTTC
j_gene: TRBJ2-1; len: 12; abundance: .; v_gene: TRBV28; d_gene: .; CDR3aa: CASIAEGDEQFF; CDR3nt: TGTGCCAGCATTGCCGAGGGGGATGAGCAGTTCTTC
j_gene: TRBJ1-2; len: 12; abundance: .; v_gene: TRBV30; d_gene: .; CDR3aa: CAWSDRTAPGTF; CDR3nt: TGTGCCTGGAGTGACCGGACGGCACCGGGGACCTTC
j_gene: TRBJ1-6; len: 16; abundance: .; v_gene: TRBV6-1; d_gene: .; CDR3aa: CASSEKTQGPASPLHF; CDR3nt: TGTGCCAGCAGTGAAAAAACACAGGGACCGGCGTCACCCCTCCACTTT
j_gene: TRBJ1-3; len: 15; abundance: once; v_gene: TRBV5-6; d_gene: TRBD1; CDR3aa: CASSLSQGKGNTIYF; CDR3nt: TGTGCCAGCAGCTTGTCACAGGGGAAAGGAAACACCATATATTTT
j_gene: TRBJ1-1; len: 15; abundance: .; v_gene: TRBV19; d_gene: .; CDR3aa: CASSNRGHSNTEAFF; CDR3nt: TGTGCCAGTAGTAACCGGGGACACTCGAACACTGAAGCTTTCTTT
j_gene: TRBJ2-7; len: 13; abundance: .; v_gene: TRBV7-2; d_gene: .; CDR3aa: CASSSQASYEQYF; CDR3nt: TGTGCCAGCAGCTCACAGGCCTCCTACGAGCAGTACTTC
j_gene: TRBJ2-7; len: 13; abundance: few; v_gene: TRBV24-1; d_gene: TRBD1; CDR3aa: CATMGTGAYEQYF; CDR3nt: TGTGCCACCATGGGAACAGGGGCCTACGAGCAGTACTTC
j_gene: TRBJ2-7; len: 14; abundance: .; v_gene: TRBV24-1; d_gene: .; CDR3aa: CATSEGSPRYEQYF; CDR3nt: TGTGCCACCAGTGAGGGGAGTCCTCGATACGAGCAGTACTTC
j_gene: TRBJ1-2; len: 13; abundance: .; v_gene: TRBV19; d_gene: .; CDR3aa: CASSMEAEYGYTF; CDR3nt: TGTGCCAGTAGTATGGAGGCAGAGTATGGCTACACCTTC
j_gene: TRBJ1-6; len: 17; abundance: .; v_gene: TRBV5-1; d_gene: TRBD1; CDR3aa: CASSLETGGAKNSPLHF; CDR3nt: TGCGCCAGCAGCTTGGAGACAGGGGGCGCGAAGAATTCACCCCTCCACTTT